This T cell receptor beta chain was sequenced during a study of T cells after posttransplantation cyclophosphamide. Notes on the study in general: After PTCy, TRB diversity resembled that of CNI/methotrexate controls. Tissue-infiltrating T cells from skin or gut overlapped little with blood T cells. Later blood repertoires were often dominated by clones from the donor CD8+ memory compartment.

A marrow graft followed busulfan-fludarabine conditioning, with cyclophosphamide on days +3 and +4. In this sample, this clone turned up many times. Its target is unknown. At one of its ends the junction is not consistent with the germline gene, which may arise from a read error. Sequencing was performed with immunoSEQ multiplex PCR; in TCRdb, only in-frame clones are kept and a portion is missing. The sample presents 20,000 to 25,000 clones, none singletons. The clonotype originates from a young adult male patient who received an allogeneic stem cell transplant from a related donor, was CMV-positive, and had no GVHD. The graft donor may have contributed some T cells. Sequenced here: PBMCs, sampled after allogeneic stem cell transplant with posttransplant cyclophosphamide.

The CDR3 loop reads CASSSRPDRVYNF. In DNA form, the CDR3 reads TGTGCCAGCAGCTCCCGACCTGACAGGGTTTATAACTTC. The rearrangement uses TRBV7-2 and TRBJ2-7, with TRBD1 identical over 7 bases. Germline V gene lookup returns CDR1 SGHTA and CDR2 FQGNSA. The CDR3 has 13 amino acids.